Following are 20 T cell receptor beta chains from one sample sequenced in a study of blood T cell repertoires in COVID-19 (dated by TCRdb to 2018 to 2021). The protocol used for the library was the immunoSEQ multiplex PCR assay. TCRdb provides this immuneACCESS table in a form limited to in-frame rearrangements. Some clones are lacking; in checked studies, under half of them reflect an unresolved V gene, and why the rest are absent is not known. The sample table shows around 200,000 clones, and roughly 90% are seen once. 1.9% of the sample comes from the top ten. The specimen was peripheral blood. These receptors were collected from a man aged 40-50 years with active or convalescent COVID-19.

CDR3 in DNA: TGTGCCAGCAGCGTCCATCCCAGCAGGGATAATGGCTACACCTTC. Translated: CASSVHPSRDNGYTF. The chain combines TRBV9 with TRBJ1-2, with D perhaps TRBD1 (5 bases). V lost 2 bases to trimming and J lost 6 bases, with 17 bases between them. The CDR3 has 15 amino acids. CDR1 SGDLS and CDR2 YYNGEE come from the germline V gene.

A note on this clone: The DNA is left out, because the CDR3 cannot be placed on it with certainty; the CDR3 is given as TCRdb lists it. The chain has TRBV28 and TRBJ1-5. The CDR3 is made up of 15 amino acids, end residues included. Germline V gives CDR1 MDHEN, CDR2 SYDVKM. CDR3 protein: CASSSSEEGNQPQHF.

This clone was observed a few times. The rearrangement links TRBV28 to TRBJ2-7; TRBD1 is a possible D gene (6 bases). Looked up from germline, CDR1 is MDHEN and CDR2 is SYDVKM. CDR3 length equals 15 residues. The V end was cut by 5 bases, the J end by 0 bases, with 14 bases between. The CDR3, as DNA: TGTGCCAGCAGTCTAGGGGGTCCCCTCTCCTACGAGCAGTACTTC. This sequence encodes CASSLGGPLSYEQYF.

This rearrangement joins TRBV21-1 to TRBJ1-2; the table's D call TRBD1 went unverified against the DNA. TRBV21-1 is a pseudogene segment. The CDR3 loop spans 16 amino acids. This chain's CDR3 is CASSKGGDRINYGYTF. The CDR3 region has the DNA TGTGCCAGCAGCAAAGGGGGGGACAGAATTAACTATGGCTACACCTTC.

DNA of the CDR3: TGTGCCTGGTTCCGCACAGGGGCCGGGGAGCTGTTTTTT. Its protein is CAWFRTGAGELFF. The V and J genes are TRBV30 and TRBJ2-2; 7 bases fit TRBD1. The CDR3 consists of 13 residues. Germline V gives CDR1 GTSNPN, CDR2 SVGIG (reference sequence). The junction had 6 bases not matched to a gene; V was cut back by 5 bases and J by 6 bases. Variable domain in full (rest from reference TRBV30 and TRBJ2-2): SQTIHQWPATLVQPVGSPLSLECTVEGTSNPNLYWYRQAAGRGLQLLFYSVGIGQISSEVPQNLSASRPQDRQFILSSKKLLLSDSGFYLCAWFRTGAGELFFGEGSRLTVL.

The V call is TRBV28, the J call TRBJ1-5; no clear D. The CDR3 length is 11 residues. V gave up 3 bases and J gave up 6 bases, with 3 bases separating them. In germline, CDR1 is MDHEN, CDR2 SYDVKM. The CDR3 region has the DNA TGTGCCAGCAGTTTTCGTCAGCCCCAGCATTTT. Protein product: CASSFRQPQHF.

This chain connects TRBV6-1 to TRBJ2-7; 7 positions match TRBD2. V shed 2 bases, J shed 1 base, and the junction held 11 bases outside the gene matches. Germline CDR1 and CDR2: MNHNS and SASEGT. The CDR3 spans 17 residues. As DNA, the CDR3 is TGTGCCAGCAGTGAACTTGCCGGCGAGCGGGGTTCCTACGAGCAGTACTTC. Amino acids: CASSELAGERGSYEQYF.

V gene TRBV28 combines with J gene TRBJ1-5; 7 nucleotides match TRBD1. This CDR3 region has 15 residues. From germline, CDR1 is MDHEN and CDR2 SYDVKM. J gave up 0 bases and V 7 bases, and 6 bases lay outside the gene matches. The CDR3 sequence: CASTLAGGSNQPQHF. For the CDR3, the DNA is TGTGCCAGCACCTTAGCAGGGGGTAGCAATCAGCCCCAGCATTTT.

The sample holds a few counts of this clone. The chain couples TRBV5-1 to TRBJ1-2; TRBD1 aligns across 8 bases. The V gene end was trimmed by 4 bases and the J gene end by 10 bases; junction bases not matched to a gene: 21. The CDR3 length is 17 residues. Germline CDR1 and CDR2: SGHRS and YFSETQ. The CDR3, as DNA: TGCGCCAGCAGCCCCGGAAAGACGACGACAGGGGCCCATGACTACACCTTC. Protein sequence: CASSPGKTTTGAHDYTF.

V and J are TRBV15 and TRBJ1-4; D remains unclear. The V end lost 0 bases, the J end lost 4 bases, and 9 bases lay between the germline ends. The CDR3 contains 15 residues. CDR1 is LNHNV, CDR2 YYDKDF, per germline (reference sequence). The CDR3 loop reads CATSRETAVNEKLFF. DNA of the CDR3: TGTGCCACCAGCAGAGAAACAGCAGTTAATGAAAAACTGTTTTTT.

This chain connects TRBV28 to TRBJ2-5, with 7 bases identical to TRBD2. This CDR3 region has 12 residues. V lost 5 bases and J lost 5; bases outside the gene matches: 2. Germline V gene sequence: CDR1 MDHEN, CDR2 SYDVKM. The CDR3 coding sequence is TGTGCCAGCAGTATGGGGGGGGAGACCCAGTACTTC. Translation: CASSMGGETQYF.

In nucleotides, the CDR3 is TGTGCCAGCAGTTCCCCTCCCTCAGCAGGAAATGAGCAGTTCTTC. Amino acid sequence: CASSSPPSAGNEQFF. The chain has TRBV28 and TRBJ2-1; D gene uncertain. V shed 4 bases and J shed 7 bases, with 17 bases lying between them. CDR1 is MDHEN, CDR2 SYDVKM, per germline. The CDR3 spans 15 residues.

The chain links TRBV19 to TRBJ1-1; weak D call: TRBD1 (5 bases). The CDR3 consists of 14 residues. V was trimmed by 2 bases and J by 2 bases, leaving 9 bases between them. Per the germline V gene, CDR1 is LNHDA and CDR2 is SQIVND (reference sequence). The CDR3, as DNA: TGTGCCAGTAGTATATGGGGGGACAACACTGAAGCTTTCTTT. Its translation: CASSIWGDNTEAFF.

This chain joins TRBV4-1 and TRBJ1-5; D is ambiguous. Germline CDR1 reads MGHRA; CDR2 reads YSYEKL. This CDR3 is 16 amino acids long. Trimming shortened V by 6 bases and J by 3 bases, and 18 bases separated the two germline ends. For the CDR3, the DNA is TGCGCCAGCAGTCCCATCGGTCCGAAAGACAATCAGCCCCAGCATTTT. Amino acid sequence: CASSPIGPKDNQPQHF.

This CDR3 is CASSSLTGLEQYF. CDR3 sequence (DNA): TGCGCCAGCAGCTCCCTGACAGGCCTCGAGCAGTACTTC. V usage is TRBV5-1 and J usage is TRBJ2-7, with TRBD1 as a possible D gene (6 bases). Germline loops: CDR1 SGHRS, CDR2 YFSETQ. This CDR3 is 13 amino acids long. V was shortened by 3 bases and J by 6 bases, with 13 bases between the two germline ends.

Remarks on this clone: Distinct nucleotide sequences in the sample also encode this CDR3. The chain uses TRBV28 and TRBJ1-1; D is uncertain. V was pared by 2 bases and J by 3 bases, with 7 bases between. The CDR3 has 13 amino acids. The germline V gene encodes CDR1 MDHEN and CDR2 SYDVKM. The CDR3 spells CASSLRSYTEAFF. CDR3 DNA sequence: TGTGCCAGCAGTTTACGCAGTTACACTGAAGCTTTCTTT.

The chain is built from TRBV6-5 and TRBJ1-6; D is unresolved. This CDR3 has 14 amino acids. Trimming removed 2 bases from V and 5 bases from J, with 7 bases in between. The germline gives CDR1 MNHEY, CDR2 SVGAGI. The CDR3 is CASSYDGDNSPLHF. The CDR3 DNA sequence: TGTGCCAGCAGTTACGACGGGGATAATTCACCCCTCCACTTT.

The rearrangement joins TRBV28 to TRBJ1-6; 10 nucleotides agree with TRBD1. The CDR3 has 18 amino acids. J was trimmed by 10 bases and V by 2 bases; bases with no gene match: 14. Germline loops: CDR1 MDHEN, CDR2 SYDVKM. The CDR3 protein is CASSLMSGDRGSASPLHF. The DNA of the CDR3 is TGTGCCAGCAGTTTAATGTCTGGGGACAGGGGTTCGGCGTCACCCCTCCACTTT.

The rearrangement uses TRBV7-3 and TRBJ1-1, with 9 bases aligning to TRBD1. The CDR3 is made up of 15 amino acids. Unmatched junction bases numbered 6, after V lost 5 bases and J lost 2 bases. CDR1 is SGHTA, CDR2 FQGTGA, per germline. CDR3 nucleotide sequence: TGTGCCAGCAGCGCCGGGACAGGGATAAACACTGAAGCTTTCTTT. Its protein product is CASSAGTGINTEAFF.

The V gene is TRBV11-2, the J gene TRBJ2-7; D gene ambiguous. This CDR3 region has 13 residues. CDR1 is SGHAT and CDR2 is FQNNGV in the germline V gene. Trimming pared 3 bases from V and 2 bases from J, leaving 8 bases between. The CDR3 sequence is CASSLATTYEQYF. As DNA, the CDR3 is TGTGCCAGCAGCTTGGCTACTACCTACGAGCAGTACTTC.